These 21 T cell receptor beta chains were sequenced from one sample in a study of cytomegalovirus exposure and HLA in healthy donors. In the PCR, 60 Vbeta and 13 Jbeta primers were used. Clones were sequenced by immunoSEQ multiplex PCR, and TCRdb holds only the in-frame ones, with some missing. The sample has approximately 160,000 clones, around three quarters seen once. The sequenced material came from PBMCs. Receptors were obtained from a middle-aged man in good health and CMV-seronegative.

This clone appeared a few times. CDR3 residues: CASTPVFSGNQPQHF. The CDR3 nucleotides are TGTGCCAGCACCCCCGTATTCAGCGGCAATCAGCCCCAGCATTTT. The chain joins TRBV27 to TRBJ1-5; D gene unclear. The CDR3 spans 15 residues. Trimming removed 7 bases at V and 2 bases at J, with 15 bases between. Germline-derived CDR1 and CDR2 are MNHEY and SMNVEV (reference sequence).

The chain employs TRBV27 and TRBJ2-3, with a tentative D call TRBD2 (6 bases). The germline V gene encodes CDR1 MNHEY and CDR2 SMNVEV (reference sequence). This CDR3 region has 15 residues. Trimming left V 5 bases short and J 2 bases short, with 14 bases between. The CDR3 region has the DNA TGTGCCAGCAGTCTAGGGGCGGGATTCACAGATACGCAGTATTTT. Translation gives CASSLGAGFTDTQYF.

The chain is built from TRBV6-4 and TRBJ2-1; perhaps TRBD2 as D (5 bases). Germline lookup yields CDR1 MRHNA and CDR2 SNTAGT. The CDR3 has 16 residues. V gave up 2 bases and J gave up 2 bases, with 13 bases separating them. This CDR3 is CASSDRVAGPYNEQFF. In DNA form, the CDR3 reads TGTGCCAGCAGTGACAGGGTGGCGGGCCCCTACAATGAGCAGTTCTTC.

This chain joins TRBV9 and TRBJ2-1; D perhaps matches TRBD1 (5 bases). V shed 0 bases and J shed 9 bases, with 13 bases lying between them. The CDR3 has 14 residues. Germline V gene sequence: CDR1 SGDLS, CDR2 YYNGEE. In DNA form, the CDR3 reads TGTGCCAGCAGCGTAGGGTCGGGTAGGGGTGAGCAGTTCTTC. It is translated as CASSVGSGRGEQFF.

The gene calls are TRBV28 and TRBJ1-2; the D gene is possibly TRBD1 (6 bases). Trimming removed 5 bases at V and 0 bases at J, with 16 bases between. The CDR3 spans 16 residues. Per germline, CDR1 MDHEN and CDR2 SYDVKM. The CDR3 region has the DNA TGTGCCAGCAGTGCCGGGGGGGGGCTTACTAACTATGGCTACACCTTC. It yields the protein CASSAGGGLTNYGYTF.

This clone was picked up one time. The J gene is TRBJ2-3, the V gene TRBV18; D not certain. The CDR3 runs 17 residues. V lost 1 base and J lost 2, with 16 bases in between. CDR1 KGHSH and CDR2 LQKENI come from the germline V gene. The CDR3 reads CASSPQSKQLTTDTQYF. The DNA of the CDR3 is TGTGCCAGCTCACCACAAAGTAAACAGCTGACCACAGATACGCAGTATTTT.

The chain combines TRBV10-3 with TRBJ2-1; 9 nucleotides line up with TRBD2. In germline, CDR1 is ENHRY, CDR2 SYGVKD. The length of the CDR3 is 15 residues. Trimming cost V 6 bases and J 5 bases; bases outside gene matches: 8. The CDR3 loop reads CAIRGAGGPNNEQFF. The CDR3 DNA is TGTGCCATCAGAGGGGCGGGAGGGCCCAACAATGAGCAGTTCTTC.

The chain employs TRBV27 and TRBJ2-7; D is perhaps TRBD1 (6 bases). The CDR3 has 13 amino acids. The germline V and J ends were trimmed by 5 bases and 2 bases, with 10 bases remaining between them. The germline V gene has CDR1 MNHEY and CDR2 SMNVEV (reference sequence). CDR3 amino acids: CASSRGQTYEQYF. Written as DNA, the CDR3 is TGTGCCAGCAGTCGTGGACAGACCTACGAGCAGTACTTC.

The V call is TRBV30, the J call TRBJ2-1; D perhaps matches TRBD2 (6 bases). V lost 5 bases and J 7 bases, leaving 9 bases between the germline ends. Germline CDR1 is GTSNPN and CDR2 is SVGIG (reference sequence). This CDR3 is 11 amino acids long. CDR3 in amino acids: CAWGGENEQFF. The DNA of the CDR3 is TGTGCCTGGGGCGGGGAAAATGAGCAGTTCTTC.

The chain links TRBV18 to TRBJ2-3, with D maybe TRBD2 (7 bases). Between the trimmed V and J ends, which lost 1 base and 4 bases, there was a span of 9 bases. Germline V gene lookup returns CDR1 KGHSH and CDR2 LQKENI. The CDR3 is made up of 14 amino acids. The CDR3 here is CASSPRGGSDTQYF. CDR3 bases: TGTGCCAGCTCACCACGGGGGGGCTCAGATACGCAGTATTTT.

The chain recombines TRBV19 with TRBJ1-1; D not certain. Germline V gene sequence: CDR1 LNHDA, CDR2 SQIVND (reference sequence). Trimming pared 1 base from V and 4 bases from J, leaving 10 bases between. The CDR3 runs 14 residues. CDR3 sequence (DNA): TGTGCCAGTAGTATAGCTTCGGGGATCACTGAAGCTTTCTTT. This translates into CASSIASGITEAFF.

The V gene is TRBV27, the J gene TRBJ2-6, with D possibly TRBD2 on 5 matching bases. V was trimmed by 4 bases and J by 2 bases, leaving 15 bases between them. CDR3 length: 17 amino acids. In germline, CDR1 is MNHEY, CDR2 SMNVEV (reference sequence). This CDR3 reads CASSSTRRVPGANVLTF. In nucleotides, the CDR3 is TGTGCCAGCAGTTCAACTAGAAGGGTCCCTGGGGCCAACGTCCTGACTTTC.

The chain employs TRBV9 and TRBJ2-3, with D possibly being TRBD2 (5 bases). The germline V gene has CDR1 SGDLS and CDR2 YYNGEE. The CDR3 has 18 amino acids. The V end lost 4 bases, the J end lost 0 bases, and 21 bases lay between the germline ends. The CDR3 is CASSPETQTTTSTDTQYF. Here the CDR3 DNA reads TGTGCCAGCAGCCCCGAAACACAAACGACTACTAGCACAGATACGCAGTATTTT.

V usage is TRBV19 and J usage is TRBJ1-1, with D possibly matching TRBD1 (6 bases). The germline V and J ends were trimmed by 1 base and 5 bases, with 23 bases remaining between them. Germline CDR1 is LNHDA and CDR2 is SQIVND (reference sequence). The CDR3 consists of 18 residues. CDR3 region: CASSIVLGAREVGTEAFF. DNA for the CDR3: TGTGCCAGTAGTATAGTACTGGGGGCGCGAGAAGTGGGTACTGAAGCTTTCTTT.

The rearrangement links TRBV5-1 to TRBJ2-1; D gene uncertain. Germline loops: CDR1 SGHRS, CDR2 YFSETQ. Trimming took 1 base from V and 6 from J, leaving 14 bases between them. This CDR3 has 15 residues. The DNA for the CDR3 is TGCGCCAGCAGCTTGATACAGCCGTTCCTCAATGAGCAGTTCTTC. Amino acids: CASSLIQPFLNEQFF. The complete variable domain, with remaining parts taken from reference TRBV5-1 and TRBJ2-1, reads KAGVTQTPRYLIKTRGQQVTLSCSPISGHRSVSWYQQTPGQGLQFLFEYFSETQRNKGNFPGRFSGRQFSNSRSEMNVSTLELGDSALYLCASSLIQPFLNEQFFGPGTRLTVL.

The chain couples TRBV5-1 to TRBJ1-1; the D gene is possibly TRBD1 (6 bases). CDR1 is SGHRS and CDR2 is YFSETQ in the germline V gene. V lost 4 bases, J lost 8 bases, and 12 bases lay in between. The CDR3 has 12 amino acids. The CDR3 region is CASSHADSEAFF. In DNA form, the CDR3 reads TGCGCCAGCAGCCACGCGGACAGCGAAGCTTTCTTT.

CDR3 DNA sequence: TGCGCCAGCAGCTCTACGGCCAGGGGGCGCCGATCTGAAGCTTTCTTT. It encodes CASSSTARGRRSEAFF. The chain employs TRBV5-1 and TRBJ1-1, with 8 bases matching TRBD1. Germline lookup yields CDR1 SGHRS and CDR2 YFSETQ. V shed 3 bases and J 6 bases; nucleotides not matched to a gene: 13. The CDR3 has 16 residues.

J is TRBJ2-3 and V is TRBV5-1; D might be TRBD2 (5 bases). V lost 2 bases and J 1 base, leaving 11 bases between the germline ends. The germline V gene has CDR1 SGHRS and CDR2 YFSETQ. This CDR3 region has 15 residues. The CDR3 spells CASSFSGSGTDTQYF. In DNA form, the CDR3 reads TGCGCCAGCAGCTTCTCGGGGTCGGGCACAGATACGCAGTATTTT.

This clone showed up just a few times. The rearrangement uses TRBV5-1 and TRBJ2-4, with 9 bases that match TRBD1. The CDR3 runs to 12 residues. Trimming cost V 2 bases and J 15 bases; bases outside gene matches: 6. The germline gives CDR1 SGHRS, CDR2 YFSETQ. The chain's CDR3 is CASSLLGQGAYF. The CDR3 DNA reads TGCGCCAGCAGCTTATTGGGACAGGGCGCGTACTTC.

The genes are TRBV28 and TRBJ2-7; 8 nucleotides align to TRBD1. The CDR3 sequence is 15 residues long. Trimming removed 2 bases from V and 1 base from J; junction bases left unmatched: 4. Per germline, CDR1 MDHEN and CDR2 SYDVKM. CDR3 DNA sequence: TGTGCCAGCAGTTTAAGGGACAGGCGATCCTACGAGCAGTACTTC. It translates to CASSLRDRRSYEQYF.

The J gene is TRBJ2-2, the V gene TRBV30; tentative D call: TRBD2 (5 bases). V was pared by 5 bases and J by 3 bases, with 13 bases between. The CDR3 is 14 amino acids. Germline-derived CDR1 and CDR2 are GTSNPN and SVGIG (reference sequence). CDR3 residues: CAWARGRYTGELFF. DNA of the CDR3: TGTGCCTGGGCTCGGGGTCGATACACCGGGGAGCTGTTTTTT.